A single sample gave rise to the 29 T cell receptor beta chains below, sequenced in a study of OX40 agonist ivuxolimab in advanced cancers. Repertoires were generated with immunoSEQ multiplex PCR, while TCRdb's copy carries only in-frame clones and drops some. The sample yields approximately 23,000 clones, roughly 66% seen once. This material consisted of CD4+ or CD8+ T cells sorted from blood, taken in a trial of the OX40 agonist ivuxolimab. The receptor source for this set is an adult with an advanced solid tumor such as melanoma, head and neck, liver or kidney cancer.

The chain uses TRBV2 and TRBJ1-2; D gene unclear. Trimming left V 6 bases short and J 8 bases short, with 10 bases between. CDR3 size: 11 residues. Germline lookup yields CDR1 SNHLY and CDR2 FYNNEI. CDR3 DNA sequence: TGTGCCAGCAGCGGGGTCGGGGGCTACACCTTC. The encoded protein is CASSGVGGYTF.

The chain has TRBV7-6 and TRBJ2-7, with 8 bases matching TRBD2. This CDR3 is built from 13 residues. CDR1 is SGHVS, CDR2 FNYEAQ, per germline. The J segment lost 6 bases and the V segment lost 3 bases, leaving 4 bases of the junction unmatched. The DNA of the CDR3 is TGTGCCAGCAGCTTCGGGACTAGTGGCGAGCAGTACTTC. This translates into CASSFGTSGEQYF.

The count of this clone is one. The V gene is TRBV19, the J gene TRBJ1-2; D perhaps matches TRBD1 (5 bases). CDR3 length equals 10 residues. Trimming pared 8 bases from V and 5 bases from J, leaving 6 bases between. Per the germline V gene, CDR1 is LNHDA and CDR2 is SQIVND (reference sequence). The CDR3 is CASAGYGYTF. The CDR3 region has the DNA TGTGCCAGTGCAGGGTATGGCTACACCTTC.

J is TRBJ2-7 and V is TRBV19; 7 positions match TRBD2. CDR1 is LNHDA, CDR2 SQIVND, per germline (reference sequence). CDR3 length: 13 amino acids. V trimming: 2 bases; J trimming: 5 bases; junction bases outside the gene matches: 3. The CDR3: CASSIQGGNEQYF. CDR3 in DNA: TGTGCCAGTAGTATACAGGGAGGGAACGAGCAGTACTTC. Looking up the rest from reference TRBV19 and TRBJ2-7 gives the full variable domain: DGGITQSPKYLFRKEGQNVTLSCEQNLNHDAMYWYRQDPGQGLRLIYYSQIVNDFQKGDIAEGYSVSREKKESFPLTVTSAQKNPTAFYLCASSIQGGNEQYFGPGTRLTVT.

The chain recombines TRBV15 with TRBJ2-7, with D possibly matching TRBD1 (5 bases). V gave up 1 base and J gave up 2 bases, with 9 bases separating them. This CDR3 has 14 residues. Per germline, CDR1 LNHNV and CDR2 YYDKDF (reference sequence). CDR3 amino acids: CATSRGLGPYEQYF. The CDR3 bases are TGTGCCACCAGCAGAGGTCTGGGGCCCTACGAGCAGTACTTC.

The chain's CDR3 is CSVEGLNYEQYF. For the CDR3, the DNA is TGCAGCGTTGAGGGACTCAACTACGAGCAGTACTTC. The gene calls are TRBV29-1 and TRBJ2-7; tentatively, D is TRBD2 (6 bases). In germline, CDR1 is SQVTM, CDR2 ANQGSEA. CDR3 length equals 12 residues. V lost 3 bases, J lost 3 bases, and 9 bases lay in between.

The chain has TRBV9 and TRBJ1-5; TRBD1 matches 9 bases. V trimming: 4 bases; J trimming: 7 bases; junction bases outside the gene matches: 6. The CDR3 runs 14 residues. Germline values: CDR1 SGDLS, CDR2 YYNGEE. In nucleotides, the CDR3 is TGTGCCAGCAGCTCGACAGGGGGGCGGCAGCCCCAGCATTTT. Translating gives CASSSTGGRQPQHF.

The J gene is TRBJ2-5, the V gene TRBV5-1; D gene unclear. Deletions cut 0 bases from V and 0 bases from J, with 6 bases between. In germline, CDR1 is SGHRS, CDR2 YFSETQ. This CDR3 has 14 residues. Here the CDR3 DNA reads TGCGCCAGCAGCTTGGGAGGCTACCAAGAGACCCAGTACTTC. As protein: CASSLGGYQETQYF.

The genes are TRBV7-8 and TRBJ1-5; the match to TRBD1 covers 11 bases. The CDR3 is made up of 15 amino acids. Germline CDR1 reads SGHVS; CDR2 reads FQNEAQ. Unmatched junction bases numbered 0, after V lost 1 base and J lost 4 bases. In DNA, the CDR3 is TGTGCCAGCAGCTTAGGGGACAGGGGGAATCAGCCCCAGCATTTT. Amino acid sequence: CASSLGDRGNQPQHF.

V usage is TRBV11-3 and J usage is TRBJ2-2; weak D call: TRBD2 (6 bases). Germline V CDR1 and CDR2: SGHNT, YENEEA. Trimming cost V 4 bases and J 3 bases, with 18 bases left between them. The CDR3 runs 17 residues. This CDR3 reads CASSYRPLGGDTGELFF. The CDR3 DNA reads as TGTGCCAGCAGCTATCGGCCATTGGGCGGGGACACCGGGGAGCTGTTTTTT.

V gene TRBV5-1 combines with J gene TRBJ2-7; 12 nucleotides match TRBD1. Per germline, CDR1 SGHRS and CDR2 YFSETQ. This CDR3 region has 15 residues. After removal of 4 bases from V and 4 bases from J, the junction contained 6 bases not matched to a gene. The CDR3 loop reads CASSHGTGGTYEQYF. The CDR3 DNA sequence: TGCGCCAGCAGCCACGGGACAGGGGGCACTTACGAGCAGTACTTC.

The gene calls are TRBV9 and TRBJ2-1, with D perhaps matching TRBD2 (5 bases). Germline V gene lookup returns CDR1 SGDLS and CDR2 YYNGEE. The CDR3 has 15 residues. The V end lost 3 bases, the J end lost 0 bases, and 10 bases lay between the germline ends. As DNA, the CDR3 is TGTGCCAGCAGCGAAGAGGGTAGCTCCTACAATGAGCAGTTCTTC. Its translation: CASSEEGSSYNEQFF. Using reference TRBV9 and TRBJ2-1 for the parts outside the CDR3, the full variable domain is DSGVTQTPKHLITATGQRVTLRCSPRSGDLSVYWYQQSLDQGLQFLIQYYNGEERAKGNILERFSAQQFPDLHSELNLSSLELGDSALYFCASSEEGSSYNEQFFGPGTRLTVL.

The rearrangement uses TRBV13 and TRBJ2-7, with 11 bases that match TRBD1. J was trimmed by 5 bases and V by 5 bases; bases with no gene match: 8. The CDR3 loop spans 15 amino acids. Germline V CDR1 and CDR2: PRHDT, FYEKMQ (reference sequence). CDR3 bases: TGTGCCAGCAGCCCTCGGGACAGGGGGATCCACGAGCAGTACTTC. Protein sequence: CASSPRDRGIHEQYF.

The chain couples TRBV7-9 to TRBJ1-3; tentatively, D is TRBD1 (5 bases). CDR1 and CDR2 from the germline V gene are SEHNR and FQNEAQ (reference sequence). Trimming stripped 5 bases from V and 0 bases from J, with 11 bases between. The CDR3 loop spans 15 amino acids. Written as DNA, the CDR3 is TGTGCCAGCAGCGCCCGGGACTTCTCTGGAAACACCATATATTTT. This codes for CASSARDFSGNTIYF.

DNA of the CDR3: TGTGCCAGCAGCCAGGGGACCCTGAACACCGGGGAGCTGTTTTTT. Translated: CASSQGTLNTGELFF. The gene calls are TRBV11-2 and TRBJ2-2, with D perhaps matching TRBD1 (6 bases). The V end was cut by 5 bases, the J end by 1 base, with 11 bases between. The V gene's germline CDR1 is SGHAT and CDR2 FQNNGV. This CDR3 is built from 15 residues.

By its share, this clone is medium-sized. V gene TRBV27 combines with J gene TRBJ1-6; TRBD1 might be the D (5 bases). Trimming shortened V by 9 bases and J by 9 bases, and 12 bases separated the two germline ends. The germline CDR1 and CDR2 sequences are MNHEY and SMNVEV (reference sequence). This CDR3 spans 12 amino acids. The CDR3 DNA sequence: TGTGCCAGTAGGAGGGGTAGTTCACCCCTCCACTTT. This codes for CASRRGSSPLHF.

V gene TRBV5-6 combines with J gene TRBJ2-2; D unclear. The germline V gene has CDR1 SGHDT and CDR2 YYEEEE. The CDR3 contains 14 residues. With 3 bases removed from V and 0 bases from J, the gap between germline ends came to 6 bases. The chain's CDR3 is CASSWQPNTGELFF. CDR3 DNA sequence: TGTGCCAGCAGCTGGCAACCGAACACCGGGGAGCTGTTTTTT.

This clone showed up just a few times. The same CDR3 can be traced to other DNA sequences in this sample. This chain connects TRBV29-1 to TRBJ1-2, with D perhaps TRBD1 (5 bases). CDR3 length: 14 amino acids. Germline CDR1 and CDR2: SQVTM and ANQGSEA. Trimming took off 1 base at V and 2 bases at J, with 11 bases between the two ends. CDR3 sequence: CSVEGGRANYGYTF. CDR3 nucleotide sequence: TGCAGCGTTGAAGGAGGCAGGGCCAACTATGGCTACACCTTC.

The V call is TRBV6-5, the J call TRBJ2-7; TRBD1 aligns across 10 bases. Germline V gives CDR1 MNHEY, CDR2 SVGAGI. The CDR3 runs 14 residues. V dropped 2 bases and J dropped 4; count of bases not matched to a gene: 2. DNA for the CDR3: TGTGCCAGCAGTTACGGGACAGGGGAGTACGAGCAGTACTTC. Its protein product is CASSYGTGEYEQYF.

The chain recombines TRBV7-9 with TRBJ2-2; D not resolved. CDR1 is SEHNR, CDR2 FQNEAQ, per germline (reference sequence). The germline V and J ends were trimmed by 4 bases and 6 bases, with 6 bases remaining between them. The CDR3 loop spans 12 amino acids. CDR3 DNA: TGTGCCAGCAGCTCAACTCCCGGGGAGCTGTTTTTT. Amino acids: CASSSTPGELFF.

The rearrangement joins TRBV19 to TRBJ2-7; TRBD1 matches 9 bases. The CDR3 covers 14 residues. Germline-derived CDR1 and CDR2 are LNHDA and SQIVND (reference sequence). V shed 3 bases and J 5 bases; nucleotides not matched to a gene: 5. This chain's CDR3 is CASSIGQGRDEQYF. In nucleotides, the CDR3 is TGTGCCAGTAGTATCGGACAGGGGCGGGACGAGCAGTACTTC.

The CDR3 region has the DNA TGTGCCAGCAGCTTGTCGGACCAAGAGACCCAGTACTTC. This translates into CASSLSDQETQYF. The genes are TRBV5-6 and TRBJ2-5; D not certain. The CDR3 loop spans 13 amino acids. Between the trimmed V and J ends, which lost 1 base and 0 bases, there was a span of 4 bases. In germline, CDR1 is SGHDT, CDR2 YYEEEE.

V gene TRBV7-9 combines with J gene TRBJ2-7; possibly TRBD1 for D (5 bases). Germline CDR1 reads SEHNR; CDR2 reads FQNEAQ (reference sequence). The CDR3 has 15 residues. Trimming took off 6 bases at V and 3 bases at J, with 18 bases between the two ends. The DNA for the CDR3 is TGTGCCAGCAGAGAGCACAGGTCAGGGATCTACGAGCAGTACTTC. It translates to CASREHRSGIYEQYF. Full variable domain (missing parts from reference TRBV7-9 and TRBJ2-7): DTGVSQNPRHKITKRGQNVTFRCDPISEHNRLYWYRQTLGQGPEFLTYFQNEAQLEKSRLLSDRFSAERPKGSFSTLEIQRTEQGDSAMYLCASREHRSGIYEQYFGPGTRLTVT.

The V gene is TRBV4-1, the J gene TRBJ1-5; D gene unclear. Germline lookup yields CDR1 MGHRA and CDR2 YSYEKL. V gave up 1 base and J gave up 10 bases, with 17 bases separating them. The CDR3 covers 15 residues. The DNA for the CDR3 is TGCGCCAGCAGCCAAGCTATAGGAGGGCCCCGACCCCAGCATTTT. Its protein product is CASSQAIGGPRPQHF.

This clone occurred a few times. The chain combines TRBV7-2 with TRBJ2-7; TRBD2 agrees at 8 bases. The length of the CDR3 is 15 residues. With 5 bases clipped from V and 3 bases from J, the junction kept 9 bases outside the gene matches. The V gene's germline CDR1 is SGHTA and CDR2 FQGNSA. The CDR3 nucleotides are TGTGCCAGCAGCCTAGGGACTAGGCGCTACTACGAGCAGTACTTC. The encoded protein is CASSLGTRRYYEQYF. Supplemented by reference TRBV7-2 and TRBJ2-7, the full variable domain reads GAGVSQSPSNKVTEKGKDVELRCDPISGHTALYWYRQSLGQGLEFLIYFQGNSAPDKSGLPSDRFSAERTGGSVSTLTIQRTQQEDSAVYLCASSLGTRRYYEQYFGPGTRLTVT.

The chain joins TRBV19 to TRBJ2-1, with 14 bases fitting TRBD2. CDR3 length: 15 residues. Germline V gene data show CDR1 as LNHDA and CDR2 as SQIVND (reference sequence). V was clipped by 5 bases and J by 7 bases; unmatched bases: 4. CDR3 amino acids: CASSPGTSGGNEQFF. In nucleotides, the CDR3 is TGTGCCAGTAGTCCCGGGACTAGCGGGGGTAATGAGCAGTTCTTC.

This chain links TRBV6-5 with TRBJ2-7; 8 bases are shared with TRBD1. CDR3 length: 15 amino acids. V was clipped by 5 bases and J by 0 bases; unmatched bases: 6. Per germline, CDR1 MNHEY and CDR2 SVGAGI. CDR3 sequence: CASSLGTGGSYEQYF. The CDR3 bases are TGTGCCAGCAGTCTCGGGACAGGTGGCTCCTACGAGCAGTACTTC.

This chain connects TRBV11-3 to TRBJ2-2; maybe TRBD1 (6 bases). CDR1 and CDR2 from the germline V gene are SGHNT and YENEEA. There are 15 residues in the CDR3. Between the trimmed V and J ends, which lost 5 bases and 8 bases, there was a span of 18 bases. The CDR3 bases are TGTGCCAGCAGCACACAAAAACAGGGTGTGGGGGAGCTGTTTTTT. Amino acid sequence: CASSTQKQGVGELFF.

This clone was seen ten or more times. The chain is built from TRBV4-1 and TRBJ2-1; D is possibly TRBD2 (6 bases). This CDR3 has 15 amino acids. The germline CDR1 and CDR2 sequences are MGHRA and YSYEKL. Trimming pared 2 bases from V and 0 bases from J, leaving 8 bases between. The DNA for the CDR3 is TGCGCCAGCAGCCAAACTAGCCTCTCCTACAATGAGCAGTTCTTC. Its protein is CASSQTSLSYNEQFF.